Listed here are 14 T cell receptor beta chains from one sample, sequenced in a study of shared clonotypes between healthy human individuals. Measured with immunoSEQ multiplex PCR; TCRdb has only the in-frame clones, and not every one. The sample lists around 2.1 million clones, 90% to 95% occurring once. The naive CD8 fraction comprised CD45RO-negative cells positively selected for CCR7 and excluded terminally differentiated effector memory CD45RA+ cells. The sequencing sample was made of naive CD8+ T cells from PBMCs. These receptors originate from a man younger than 30 in good health. Some clones in this sample may be carry-over from other donors' samples.

This clone was recorded only once. The CDR3 region has the DNA TGTGCCAGCAGTTACTCGCGCTTCCGGGCCAACGTCCTGACTTTC. Protein: CASSYSRFRANVLTF. The J gene is TRBJ2-6, the V gene TRBV6-5; unclear D gene. CDR3 length: 15 residues. The germline gives CDR1 MNHEY, CDR2 SVGAGI. V lost 0 bases and J lost 5, with 8 bases in between.

This sequence joins TRBV27 and TRBJ1-2; tentatively, D is TRBD1 (6 bases). Trimming took off 4 bases at V and 4 bases at J, with 10 bases between the two ends. The germline CDR1 and CDR2 sequences are MNHEY and SMNVEV (reference sequence). This CDR3 region has 13 residues. This chain's CDR3 is CASSWGAGYGYTF. The CDR3 nucleotides are TGTGCCAGCAGTTGGGGGGCTGGCTATGGCTACACCTTC.

This chain connects TRBV4-2 to TRBJ2-7, with D possibly TRBD2 on 6 matching bases. V lost 1 base, J lost 8 bases, and 21 bases lay in between. This CDR3 comprises 16 residues. From germline, CDR1 is LGHNA and CDR2 YNFKEQ. The DNA of the CDR3 is TGTGCCAGCAGCCAAGGAGGACACGGGAGAGGATGGCAGCAGTACTTC. Protein: CASSQGGHGRGWQQYF.

The V and J genes are TRBV4-2 and TRBJ2-1, with D perhaps matching TRBD2 (6 bases). This CDR3 is built from 14 residues. V shed 4 bases and J shed 5 bases, with 12 bases lying between them. The germline V gene has CDR1 LGHNA and CDR2 YNFKEQ. The DNA of the CDR3 is TGTGCCAGCAGCCCGTTGGGACTTAACAATGAGCAGTTCTTC. Translation: CASSPLGLNNEQFF.

This sequence joins TRBV5-1 and TRBJ2-5, with TRBD1 identical over 7 bases. The end of the DNA aligns better with TRBJ2-7, so the J call may be wrong. From germline, CDR1 is SGHRS and CDR2 YFSETQ. The CDR3 loop spans 14 amino acids. The CDR3 DNA reads as TGCGCCAGCAGCATAAGGGACAGTCCCTACGAGCAGTACTTC. Translating it yields CASSIRDSPYEQYF.

A few counts support this clone. The chain couples TRBV29-1 to TRBJ1-1, with D unresolved. V was cut by 4 bases and J by 1 base, with 10 bases left in between. Germline CDR1 SQVTM, CDR2 ANQGSEA. CDR3 size: 13 residues. The CDR3: CSVVGRENTEAFF. Here the CDR3 DNA reads TGCAGCGTTGTTGGGCGGGAGAACACTGAAGCTTTCTTT.

This chain joins TRBV9 and TRBJ1-1; a weak D match, TRBD1 (5 bases). This CDR3 region has 16 residues. From germline, CDR1 is SGDLS and CDR2 YYNGEE. Deletions cut 0 bases from V and 4 bases from J, with 16 bases between. The CDR3 region is CASSVAVGGDGTEAFF. In DNA, the CDR3 is TGTGCCAGCAGCGTAGCGGTGGGGGGGGACGGCACTGAAGCTTTCTTT.

V and J are TRBV6-5 and TRBJ2-7; the D is unclear. The CDR3 covers 15 residues. Germline V gene sequence: CDR1 MNHEY, CDR2 SVGAGI. V gave up 5 bases and J gave up 6 bases, with 20 bases separating them. For the CDR3, the DNA is TGTGCCAGCAGTATTCAAAGATCCTCGGCCCGCGAGCAGTACTTC. Translated, it gives CASSIQRSSAREQYF.

The V call is TRBV27, the J call TRBJ2-7; unclear D gene. The germline CDR1 and CDR2 sequences are MNHEY and SMNVEV (reference sequence). Trimming took 8 bases from V and 0 from J, leaving 5 bases between them. This CDR3 has 11 residues. The CDR3 loop reads CASWSSYEQYF. The CDR3 bases are TGTGCCAGCTGGAGCTCCTACGAGCAGTACTTC.

The V gene is TRBV19, the J gene TRBJ2-7; TRBD1 is a possible D gene (9 bases). This CDR3 spans 15 amino acids. The ends were cut back, 3 bases at V and 5 bases at J, with 17 bases in the middle. In germline, CDR1 is LNHDA, CDR2 SQIVND (reference sequence). CDR3 loop: CASSISGTGSNEQYF. In DNA, the CDR3 is TGTGCCAGTAGTATTAGCGGGACAGGGTCCAACGAGCAGTACTTC.

The gene calls are TRBV2 and TRBJ2-3, with 7 bases lining up with TRBD2. The V segment lost 0 bases and the J segment 2 bases; nucleotides outside the gene matches: 2. CDR3 length equals 15 residues. Germline lookup yields CDR1 SNHLY and CDR2 FYNNEI. The CDR3 sequence is CASSEAGRITDTQYF. For the CDR3, the DNA is TGTGCCAGCAGTGAAGCCGGGAGGATCACAGATACGCAGTATTTT.

The chain employs TRBV11-2 and TRBJ2-4; no firm D call. This CDR3 contains 14 residues. Germline values: CDR1 SGHAT, CDR2 FQNNGV. The V and J ends lost 3 bases and 2 bases respectively, with 8 bases between them. The CDR3 reads CASSLQGTKNIQYF. DNA of the CDR3: TGTGCCAGCAGCTTGCAAGGGACCAAAAACATTCAGTACTTC.

The table lists this clone with a count of one. For the CDR3, the DNA is TGTGCCAGCAGTTACATAGTGGCAGACAACTCCTACGAGCAGTACTTC. This translates into CASSYIVADNSYEQYF. The rearrangement joins TRBV6-5 to TRBJ2-7; D is ambiguous. Deletions cut 2 bases from V and 0 bases from J, with 14 bases between. Looked up from germline, CDR1 is MNHEY and CDR2 is SVGAGI. CDR3 length: 16 amino acids.

The chain is built from TRBV11-2 and TRBJ2-7; 7 nucleotides line up with TRBD2. The CDR3 runs 13 residues. The germline V gene encodes CDR1 SGHAT and CDR2 FQNNGV. V was pared by 7 bases and J by 2 bases, with 5 bases of the junction left unmatched. The CDR3 is CASKRGGAYEQYF. The CDR3 nucleotides read TGTGCCAGCAAGCGGGGAGGAGCCTACGAGCAGTACTTC.